The present T cell receptor beta chain was sequenced within a study of blood T cells in healthy people across ages (dated by TCRdb to 2015 to 2017). General notes on the study: Template switching captured roughly one uniquely barcoded TCR beta cDNA molecule per two T cells in model experiments. To avoid experimental bias, donors of different ages were randomly spread across the sequencing lanes. Four age groups were formed from the donors: young (average approximately 17 years), middle-aged (approximately 40), aged (over 55) and long-lived (around 82). Using the same blood draw, the study looked at two additional independent replicas of 1 million unique cDNA reads for two donors, one aged 18 to 30 and the other aged 80 or older. Using deep sequencing normalized with unique cDNA molecular identifiers, the study measured how TCR beta repertoire diversity changes with age.

This clonotype was counted a few times. The specificity of this receptor is unknown. It has no much larger one-base neighbor in the sample; base qualities were not kept. The library was obtained by 5' RACE. This sample was sequenced with an Illumina HiSeq 2500. A second PCR of roughly 7 to 11 cycles was performed with a sample-barcoded 5' primer and a J-beta primer mix. A template-switch 5' adaptor carrying 12 random nucleotides introduced a unique molecular identifier onto each TCR beta cDNA molecule. Each sample yielded at least 3 million CDR3-containing paired-end reads. First-strand cDNA was synthesized from all RNA with the Mint cDNA synthesis kit, primed by a TRBC-specific oligonucleotide. After uracil-DNA glycosylase treatment, a first 18-cycle PCR used universal primers M1SS and BC2_uni_R on all cDNA. The authors processed their data as follows. For normalization, 1 million high-quality reads were randomly selected from each sample, with every read carrying a distinct molecular identifier. Instead of being binned into consensus sequences, reads with shared molecular identifiers were discarded. MiTCR, run with a Q25 quality threshold and the strictest error-elimination algorithm, handled CDR3 identification, clonotype clustering and error correction. A nonparametric unseen species model using Euler transformation provided a lower-bound estimate of total TCR beta diversity. TCRdb's own reprocessing of the public reads used fastp at Q25 and MiXCR and kept productive beta chains. A single entry per CDR3 protein holds the most common genes and DNA from its merged rows. TCRdb, rather than the study authors, made the V and J calls. In this sample the table shows fewer than 900,000 distinct CDR3 sequences, 43% of which occur a single time. The top ten constitute less than 25% of the sample.

The roughly 39 donors, aged 6 to 90 years, were systemically healthy Caucasian individuals from Russia. Each donor gave approximately 9.3 milliliters of peripheral blood, collected into EDTA-treated Vacutainer tubes. Ficoll-Paque density-gradient centrifugation was used to isolate PBMCs, with at least 7 million per sample. Trizol reagent was used to extract total RNA from PBMCs, with at least 5.5 micrograms per sample. For every donor, flow cytometry on a PBMC aliquot measured the percentage of naive CD45RAhigh/CD27high T cells. Including the terminal cysteine and phenylalanine, the CDR3 comprises 15 residues. Of all the DNA, just the CDR3 is kept, 45 bases in frame from base 1. V is clipped by 5 bases and J by 9 bases, and the sequence between their germline boundaries is 21 bases long. Reading the germline V gene gives CDR1 SGHTA and CDR2 FQGNSA. Summary of the overall study and its limitations: Compared with the aged group, more naive CD4+ T cells, fewer expanded clones and increased TCR diversity were shown by the long-lived group, suggesting age selection. Observed TCR beta diversity correlated strongly with the percentage of naive T cells measured by flow cytometry. As age increased, observed TCR beta diversity per million T cells dropped in a roughly linear way, and a significant reduction was already evident by age around 41. Because the CMV infection status of the donors was unknown, age-related changes in expanded clonotypes may potentially have been confounded. Estimates of total diversity based on one million sequenced T cells were considered lower bounds and underestimates. Bulk unsorted PBMC profiling prevented conclusive comparison of naive and antigen-experienced compartments.

Recombination connected TRBV7-2 to TRBJ2-3; the D gene is possibly TRBD1 or TRBD2, each agreeing over 7 bases. The receptor was derived from a woman aged 55-70 years in good health. The sequenced sample consisted of blood. In nucleotides, the sequence is TGTGCCAGCAGCGGGGGGGCAGGGGGGCTGCGAACGCAGTATTTT. This is translated as CASSGGAGGLRTQYF.